This entry concerns a single T cell receptor (beta chain). The antigen is not known. Method: immunoSEQ multiplex PCR; TCRdb's copy keeps in-frame clones and lacks some. The data show approximately 91,000 clones, roughly three quarters seen once. This sample stems from a study of cytotoxic CD8 clonotypes in ibrutinib-treated CLL. Regarding the study as a whole: A difference in sampling times existed between sustained-remission and progressing patients. Public clonotypes occurred uncommonly; on treatment, they contracted or remained stable.

The CDR3 covers 13 residues. The germline V gene encodes CDR1 SNHLY and CDR2 FYNNEI. V was shortened by 6 bases and J by 8 bases, with 16 bases between the two germline ends. The sample was PBMCs, taken after 12 months of ibrutinib treatment. The clonotype was recovered from a human donor with chronic lymphocytic leukemia. V usage is TRBV2 and J usage is TRBJ1-2; possible D gene TRBD1, 5 bases. CDR3 nucleotide sequence: TGTGCCAGCAGCCTGGACCGGGAGGGGGGCTACACCTTC. It encodes CASSLDREGGYTF. Looking up the rest from reference TRBV2 and TRBJ1-2 gives the full variable domain: EPEVTQTPSHQVTQMGQEVILRCVPISNHLYFYWYRQILGQKVEFLVSFYNNEISEKSEIFDDQFSVERPDGSNFTLKIRSTKLEDSAMYFCASSLDREGGYTFGSGTRLTVV.